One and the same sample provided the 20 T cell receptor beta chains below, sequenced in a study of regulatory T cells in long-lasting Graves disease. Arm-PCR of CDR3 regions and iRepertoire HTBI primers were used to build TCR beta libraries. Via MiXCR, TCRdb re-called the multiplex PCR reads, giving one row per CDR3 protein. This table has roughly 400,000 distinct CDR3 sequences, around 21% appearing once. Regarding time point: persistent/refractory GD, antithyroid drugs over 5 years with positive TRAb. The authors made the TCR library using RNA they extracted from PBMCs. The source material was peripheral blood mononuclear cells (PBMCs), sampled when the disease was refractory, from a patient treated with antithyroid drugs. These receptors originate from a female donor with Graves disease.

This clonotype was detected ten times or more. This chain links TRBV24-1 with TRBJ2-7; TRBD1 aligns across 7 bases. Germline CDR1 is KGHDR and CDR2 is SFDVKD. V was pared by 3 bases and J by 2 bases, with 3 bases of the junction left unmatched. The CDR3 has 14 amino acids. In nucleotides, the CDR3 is TGTGCCACCAGTGATACGGGGACAGCCTACGAGCAGTACTTC. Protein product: CATSDTGTAYEQYF.

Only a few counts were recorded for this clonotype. The CDR3 here is CSAVRDGTYQPQHF. CDR3 DNA: TGCAGTGCTGTCCGGGACGGGACGTATCAGCCCCAGCATTTT. V is TRBV20-1 and J is TRBJ1-5, with D perhaps TRBD1 (5 bases). The CDR3 extends over 14 amino acids. CDR1 is DFQATT and CDR2 is SNEGSKA in the germline V gene (reference sequence). Trimming removed 5 bases from V and 5 bases from J, with 16 bases in between.

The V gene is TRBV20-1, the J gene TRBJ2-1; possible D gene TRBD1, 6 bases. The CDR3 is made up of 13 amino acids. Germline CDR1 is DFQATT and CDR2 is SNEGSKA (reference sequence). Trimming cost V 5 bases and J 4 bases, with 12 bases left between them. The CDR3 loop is CSALLGQYNEQFF. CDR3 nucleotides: TGCAGTGCTCTCTTAGGACAGTACAATGAGCAGTTCTTC.

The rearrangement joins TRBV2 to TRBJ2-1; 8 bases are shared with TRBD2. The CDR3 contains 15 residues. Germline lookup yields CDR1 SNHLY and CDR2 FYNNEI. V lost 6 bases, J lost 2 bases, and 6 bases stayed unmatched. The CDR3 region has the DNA TGTGCCAGCAGCGAGACTAGCGTGACCTACAATGAGCAGTTCTTC. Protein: CASSETSVTYNEQFF.

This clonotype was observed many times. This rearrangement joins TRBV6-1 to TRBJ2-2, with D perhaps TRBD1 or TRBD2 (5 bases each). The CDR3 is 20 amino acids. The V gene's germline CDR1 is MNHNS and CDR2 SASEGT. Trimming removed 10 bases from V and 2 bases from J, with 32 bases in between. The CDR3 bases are TGTGCCACCGCACTACGGTCGGTTTTGGCGAACGGGGCAAACACCGGGGAGCTGTTTTTT. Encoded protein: CATALRSVLANGANTGELFF.

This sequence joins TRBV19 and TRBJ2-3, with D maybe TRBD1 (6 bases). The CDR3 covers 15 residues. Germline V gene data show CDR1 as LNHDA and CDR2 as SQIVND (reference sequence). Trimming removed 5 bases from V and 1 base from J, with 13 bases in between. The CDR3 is CASSLGARGTDTQYF. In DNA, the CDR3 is TGTGCCAGTAGTCTGGGGGCCCGCGGCACAGATACGCAGTATTTT.

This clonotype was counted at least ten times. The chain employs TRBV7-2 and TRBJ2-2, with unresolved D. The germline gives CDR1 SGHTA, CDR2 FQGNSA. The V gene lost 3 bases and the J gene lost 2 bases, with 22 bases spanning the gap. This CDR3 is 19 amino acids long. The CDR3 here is CASSLVGGGRRANTGELFF. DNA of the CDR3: TGTGCCAGCAGCTTGGTCGGCGGTGGACGTCGGGCCAACACCGGGGAGCTGTTTTTT.

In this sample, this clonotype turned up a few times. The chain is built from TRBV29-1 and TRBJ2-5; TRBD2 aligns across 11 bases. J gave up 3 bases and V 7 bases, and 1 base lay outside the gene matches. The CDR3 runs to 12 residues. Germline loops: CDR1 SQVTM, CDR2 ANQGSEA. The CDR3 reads CSAGLAEETQYF. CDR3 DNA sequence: TGCAGCGCGGGACTAGCGGAAGAGACCCAGTACTTC.

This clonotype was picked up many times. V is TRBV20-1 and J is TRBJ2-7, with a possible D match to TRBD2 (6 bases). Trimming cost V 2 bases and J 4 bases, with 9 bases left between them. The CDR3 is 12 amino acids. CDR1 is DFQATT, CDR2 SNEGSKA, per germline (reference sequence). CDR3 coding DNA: TGCAGTGCTAGACGGGAGAGTTACGAGCAGTACTTC. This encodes CSARRESYEQYF.

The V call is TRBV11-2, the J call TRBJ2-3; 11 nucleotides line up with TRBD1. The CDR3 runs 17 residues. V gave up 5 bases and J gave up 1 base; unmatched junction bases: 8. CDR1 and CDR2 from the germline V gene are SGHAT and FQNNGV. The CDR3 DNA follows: TGTGCCAGCAGCGATGGGACAGGGGGAGAAGGCACAGATACGCAGTATTTT. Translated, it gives CASSDGTGGEGTDTQYF.

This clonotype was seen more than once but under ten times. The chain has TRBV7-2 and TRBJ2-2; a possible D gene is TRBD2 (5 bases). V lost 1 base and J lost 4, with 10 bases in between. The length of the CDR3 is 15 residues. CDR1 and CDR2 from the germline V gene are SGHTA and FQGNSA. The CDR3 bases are TGTGCCAGCAGCTTAGTTCCGGGATCCACCGGGGAGCTGTTTTTT. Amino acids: CASSLVPGSTGELFF.

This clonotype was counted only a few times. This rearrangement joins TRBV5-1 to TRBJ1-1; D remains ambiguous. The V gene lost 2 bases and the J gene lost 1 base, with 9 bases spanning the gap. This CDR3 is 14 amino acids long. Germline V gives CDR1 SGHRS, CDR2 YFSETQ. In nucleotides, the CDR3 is TGCGCCAGCAGCTTCCGCTTAGAGAACACTGAAGCTTTCTTT. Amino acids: CASSFRLENTEAFF.

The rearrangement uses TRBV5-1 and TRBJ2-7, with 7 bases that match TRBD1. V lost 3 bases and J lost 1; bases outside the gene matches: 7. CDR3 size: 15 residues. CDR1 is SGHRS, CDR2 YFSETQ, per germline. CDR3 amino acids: CASSYAGGQSYEQYF. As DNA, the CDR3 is TGCGCCAGCAGCTACGCTGGGGGACAGTCCTACGAGCAGTACTTC.

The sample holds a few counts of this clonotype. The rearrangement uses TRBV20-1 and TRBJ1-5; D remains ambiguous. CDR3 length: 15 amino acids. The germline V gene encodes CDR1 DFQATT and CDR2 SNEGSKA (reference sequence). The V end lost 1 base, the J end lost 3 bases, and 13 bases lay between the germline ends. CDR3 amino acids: CSARGSGIHNQPQHF. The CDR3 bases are TGCAGTGCTAGAGGCTCCGGGATACACAATCAGCCCCAGCATTTT.

The CDR3 region has the DNA TGCAGCGCTCCCCTACCAGGGCGGACTGAAGCTTTCTTT. Its protein is CSAPLPGRTEAFF. The chain uses TRBV29-1 and TRBJ1-1, with D maybe TRBD1 (5 bases). In germline, CDR1 is SQVTM, CDR2 ANQGSEA. V lost 7 bases, J lost 5 bases, and 17 bases lay in between. The CDR3 is 13 residues long. The whole variable domain, remainder taken from reference TRBV29-1 and TRBJ1-1, is SAVISQKPSRDICQRGTSLTIQCQVDSQVTMMFWYRQQPGQSLTLIATANQGSEATYESGFVIDKFPISRPNLTFSTLTVSNMSPEDSSIYLCSAPLPGRTEAFFGQGTRLTVV.

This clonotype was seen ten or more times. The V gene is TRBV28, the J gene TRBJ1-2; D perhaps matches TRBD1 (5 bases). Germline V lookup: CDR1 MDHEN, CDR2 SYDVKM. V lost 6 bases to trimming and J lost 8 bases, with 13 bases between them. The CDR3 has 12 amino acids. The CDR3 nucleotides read TGTGCCAGCAGCCGTCCGGGGCAGGGCTACACCTTC. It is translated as CASSRPGQGYTF.

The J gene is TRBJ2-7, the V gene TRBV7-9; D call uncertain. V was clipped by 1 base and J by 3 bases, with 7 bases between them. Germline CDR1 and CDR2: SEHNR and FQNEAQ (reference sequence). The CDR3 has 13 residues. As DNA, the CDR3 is TGTGCCAGCAGCTTAGAACTGGTCTACGAGCAGTACTTC. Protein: CASSLELVYEQYF.

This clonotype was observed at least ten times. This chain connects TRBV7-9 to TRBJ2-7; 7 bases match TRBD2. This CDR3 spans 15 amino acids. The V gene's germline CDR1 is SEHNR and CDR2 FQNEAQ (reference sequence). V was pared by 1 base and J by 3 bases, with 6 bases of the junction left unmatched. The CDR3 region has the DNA TGTGCCAGCAGCTTAGGGCGGGAGCTGGGCTACGAGCAGTACTTC. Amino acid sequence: CASSLGRELGYEQYF.

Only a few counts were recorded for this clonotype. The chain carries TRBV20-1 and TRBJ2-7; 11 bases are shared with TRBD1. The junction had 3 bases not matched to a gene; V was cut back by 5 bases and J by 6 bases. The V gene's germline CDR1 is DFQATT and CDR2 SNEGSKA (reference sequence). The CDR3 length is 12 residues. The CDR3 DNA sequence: TGCAGTGCTGGACAGGGGGCGGGCGAGCAGTACTTC. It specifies CSAGQGAGEQYF.

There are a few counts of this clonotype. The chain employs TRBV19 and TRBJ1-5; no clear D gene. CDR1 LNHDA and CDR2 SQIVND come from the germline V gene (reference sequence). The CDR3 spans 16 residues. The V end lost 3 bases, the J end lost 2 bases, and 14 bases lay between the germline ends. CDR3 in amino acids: CASSILRIKGNQPQHF. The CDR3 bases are TGTGCCAGTAGTATTTTGCGGATAAAGGGCAATCAGCCCCAGCATTTT.